This paragraph reports one T cell receptor (beta chain). It lacks a known antigen. Base qualities were left out, and no much larger clone turns up one base away. The data were taken from a study of shared clonotypes between healthy human individuals (dated by TCRdb to 2018 to 2020). Describing the broader study: Three men and a couple of women, aged 18 to 49 years, made up the cohort. For each donor, three plates each were used for CD4 naive and CD4 memory, two plates were used for CD8 naive, and one plate was used for CD8 memory. To estimate repertoire size and how much clonotype sharing occurs between individuals, the study deeply sequenced the blood TCR repertoires of 5 or 6 healthy adults. Different laboratories and diverse techniques were used to prepare libraries and sequence TCR repertoires, to increase sequencing depth and limit assay-specific biases. Between about 0.9 and 9 billion PBMCs per donor were obtained by leukapheresis.

Trimming at the junction amounts to 4 bases on V and 5 bases on J, and the germline ends lie 8 bases apart. The germline V gene yields SGHTA for CDR1 and FQGNSA for CDR2. Inclusive of the bounding cysteine and phenylalanine, the CDR3 is 13 residues long. The entry retains the CDR3 DNA only, 39 bases that are in frame from base 1. TCR CDR3 regions were amplified from genomic DNA by multiplex PCR using the deep immunoSEQ assay. Genomic DNA extracted from each cell subset was distributed evenly over all wells of several immunoSEQ 96-well plates, and each plate served as one replicate. Each replicate PCR for sorted subsets received approximately 200 ng genomic DNA, equal to about 30,000 T cell genomes. Purified libraries were measured with a Qubit 3.0 fluorometer, size-checked on a Bioanalyzer 2100, and measured again with the KAPA Library Quantification kit. Every immunoSEQ 96-well plate was sequenced on a dedicated single-read 150-cycle Illumina NextSeq 550 flow cell. The authors' analysis ran thus. The immunoSEQ output contained only junctional sequences without quality scores, so filtering could not match that applied to full-length reads. To assign V/J genes and CDR3, sequences were annotated using PyIR, a Python wrapper for IgBLAST v1.9, with IMGT germline references. Reads with weak V/J assignments (E-value above 1e-6), missing CDR3, stop codons, out-of-frame junctions, or ambiguous translated residues were removed. V3J clonotypes were defined by identical inferred V gene, J gene, and CDR3 amino acid sequence. To compute the percentage overlap between repertoires, the number of shared unique clonotypes was divided by the size of the smaller repertoire. Three approaches were used to assess repertoire richness: RTK rarefaction, the Chao1 estimator, and Recon v2.1 estimates of unobserved clonotypes. Generation probabilities were computed with OLGA for all TCRbeta clonotypes obtained by the gDNA method from several donors. What TCRdb holds here is the immuneACCESS table cut down to in-frame rearrangements. Part of the clones is not present; checked against another copy, under half of the missing clones reflect an unresolved V gene, and the others are unexplained. That table supplies the V and J calls and clone size; D and trimming were determined from the DNA. The sample contains approximately 2.1 million clones, over 85% of them found a single time. 0.39% of the sample is in the top ten clones.

Healthy HIV-negative adults with no recently reported acute infections or vaccinations were included as donors. Only Caucasian adults living in Nashville, Tennessee, USA were represented among the donors. CD4+ T cells were enriched through magnetic negative selection, after which naive cells were positively selected on CD45RA and the remaining negative fraction served as the memory subset. After blood collection by leukapheresis, PBMCs were isolated using Ficoll-Histopaque density gradient centrifugation and then cryopreserved in the vapor phase of liquid nitrogen. Purity and quantity of every magnetically sorted T cell population were checked by analytical flow cytometry. From each sorted fraction, genomic DNA was isolated and quantified by UV absorbance on a Nanodrop 2000c. Findings and caveats that apply to the study as a whole: The genetic and exposure-history diversity represented was limited by the small number of donors. Sampling was restricted to blood, and TCR repertoires in tissues likely differ from the TCR repertoires found in blood. Incomplete sequencing was indicated by rarefaction of sorted-subset datasets, despite the large sequencing depth. Compared with non-shared clonotypes, clonotypes shared by all four sorted-subset donors had higher generation probabilities. Naive subsets generally had larger estimated clonotype richness than memory subsets did. Based on pairwise subsampling, the degree of clonotype sharing among donors was expected to be affected by sequencing depth. Sharing across several donors was observed for approximately 5% of naive CD4, about 4% of naive CD8, 2.3% of memory CD4, and approximately 0.41% of memory CD8 clonotypes.

Sample: naive CD4+ T cells from PBMCs. This specimen's cell subset or site label, interpreted: CD45RA+ positively selected. The clonotype was recovered from a man aged 18 to 30 in good health. Some clones in this sample may be carry-over from other donors' samples. The V and J segments used are TRBV7-2 and TRBJ1-4, and perhaps TRBD1 as D gene, on 5 matching bases. The CDR3 protein is CASSSRDNEKLFF. The DNA sequence is as follows: TGTGCCAGCAGCTCCCGGGACAATGAAAAACTGTTTTTT.